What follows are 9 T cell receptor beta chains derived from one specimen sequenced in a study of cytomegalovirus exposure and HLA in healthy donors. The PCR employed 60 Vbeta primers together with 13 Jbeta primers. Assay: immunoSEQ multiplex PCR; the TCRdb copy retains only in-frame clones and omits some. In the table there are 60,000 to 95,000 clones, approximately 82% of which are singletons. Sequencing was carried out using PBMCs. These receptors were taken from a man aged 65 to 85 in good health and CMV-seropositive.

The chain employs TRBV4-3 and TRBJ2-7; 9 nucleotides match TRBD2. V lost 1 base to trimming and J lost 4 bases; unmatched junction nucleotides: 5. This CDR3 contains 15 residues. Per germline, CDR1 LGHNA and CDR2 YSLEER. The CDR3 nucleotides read TGCGCCAGCAGCCAAGTGGGGAGCGGGGGGTACGAGCAGTACTTC. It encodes CASSQVGSGGYEQYF.

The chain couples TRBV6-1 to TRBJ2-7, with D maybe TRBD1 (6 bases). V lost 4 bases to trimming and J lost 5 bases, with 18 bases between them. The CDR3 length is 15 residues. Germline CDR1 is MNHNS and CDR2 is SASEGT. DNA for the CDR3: TGTGCCAGCAGTGGGATGGTGACAGGACCCCACGAGCAGTACTTC. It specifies CASSGMVTGPHEQYF.

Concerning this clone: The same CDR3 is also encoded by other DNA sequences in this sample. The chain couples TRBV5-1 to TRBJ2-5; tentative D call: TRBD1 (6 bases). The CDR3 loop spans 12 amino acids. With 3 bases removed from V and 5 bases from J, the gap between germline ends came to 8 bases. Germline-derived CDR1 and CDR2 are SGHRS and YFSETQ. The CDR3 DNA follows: TGCGCCAGCAGCTCTACAGGGGAGACCCAGTACTTC. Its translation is CASSSTGETQYF. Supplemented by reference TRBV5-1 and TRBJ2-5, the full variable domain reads KAGVTQTPRYLIKTRGQQVTLSCSPISGHRSVSWYQQTPGQGLQFLFEYFSETQRNKGNFPGRFSGRQFSNSRSEMNVSTLELGDSALYLCASSSTGETQYFGPGTRLLVL.

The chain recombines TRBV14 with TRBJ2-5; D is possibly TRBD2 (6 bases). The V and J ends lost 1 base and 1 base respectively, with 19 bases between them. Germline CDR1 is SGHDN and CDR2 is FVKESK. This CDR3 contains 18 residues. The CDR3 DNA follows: TGTGCCAGCAGCCAAGTTAAGTGGTTGGGGGGATCCCAAGAGACCCAGTACTTC. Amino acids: CASSQVKWLGGSQETQYF.

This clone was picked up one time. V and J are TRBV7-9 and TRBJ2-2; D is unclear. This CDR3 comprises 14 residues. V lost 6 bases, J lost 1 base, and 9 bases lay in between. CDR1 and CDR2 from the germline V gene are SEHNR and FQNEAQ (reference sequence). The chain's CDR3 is CASRNLRNTGELFF. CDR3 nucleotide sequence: TGTGCCAGCAGAAATCTTAGGAACACCGGGGAGCTGTTTTTT.

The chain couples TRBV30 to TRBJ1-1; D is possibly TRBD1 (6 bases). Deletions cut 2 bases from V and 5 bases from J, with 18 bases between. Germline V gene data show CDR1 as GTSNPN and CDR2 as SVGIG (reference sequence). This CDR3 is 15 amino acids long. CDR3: CAWSSPSQGRTEAFF. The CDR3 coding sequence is TGTGCCTGGAGTTCACCTTCACAGGGACGAACTGAAGCTTTCTTT.

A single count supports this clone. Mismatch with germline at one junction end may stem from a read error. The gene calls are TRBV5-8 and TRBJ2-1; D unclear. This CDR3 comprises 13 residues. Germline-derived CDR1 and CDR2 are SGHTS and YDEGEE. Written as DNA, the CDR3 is TGTGCCAGCACCTTGCTAGGATACAATGAGCAGTTCTTC. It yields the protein CASTLLGYNEQFF.

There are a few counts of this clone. The CDR3 region has the DNA TGTGCCAGTAGTCCAAGGAGATGGAACTCCTACGAGCAGTACTTC. It yields the protein CASSPRRWNSYEQYF. The V gene is TRBV19, the J gene TRBJ2-7; D call uncertain. V lost 5 bases, J lost 0 bases, and 14 bases lay in between. In germline, CDR1 is LNHDA, CDR2 SQIVND (reference sequence). The CDR3 runs 15 residues.

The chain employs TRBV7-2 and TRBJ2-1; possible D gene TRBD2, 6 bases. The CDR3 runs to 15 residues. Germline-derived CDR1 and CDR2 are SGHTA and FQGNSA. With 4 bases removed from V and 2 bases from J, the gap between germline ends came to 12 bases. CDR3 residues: CASSWTSGPYNEQFF. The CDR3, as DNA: TGTGCCAGCAGCTGGACCAGCGGGCCCTACAATGAGCAGTTCTTC.